This T cell receptor (beta chain) was retrieved from a study of blood T cell repertoires in COVID-19. The table came from immunoSEQ multiplex PCR; TCRdb's copy has only in-frame clones and leaves some out. The data show over 200,000 clones, roughly nine tenths seen once. CDR3 length equals 14 residues. J gave up 4 bases and V 8 bases, and 10 bases lay outside the gene matches. Per germline, CDR1 MDHEN and CDR2 SYDVKM. The chain couples TRBV28 to TRBJ2-7, with 8 positions matching TRBD2. This clonotype originated in a woman between 50 and 59 years old in a cohort exposed to, infected with or recovered from COVID-19 (not recorded which). Sequenced: PBMCs or T cells enriched from blood (not recorded which). The CDR3 protein is CASRKIAGWYEQYF. The CDR3 region has the DNA TGTGCCAGCCGCAAGATAGCGGGGTGGTACGAGCAGTACTTC.